This passage covers 11 T cell receptor beta chains from one sample sequenced in a study of T cell repertoires in cytomegalovirus infection. TCRdb itself ran the reads through MiXCR, one entry per CDR3 protein. Of around 770,000 distinct CDR3 sequences in the sample, almost 30% were seen once. Antigens for these TCRs are unknown. The source was cultured CD8+ T cells from PBMCs, collected from culture after CMV antigen stimulation. All receptors derive from a human donor in good health (CMV status not recorded). Some clones in this sample may be carry-over from other donors' samples.

The V and J genes are TRBV27 and TRBJ2-5; D ambiguous. Germline V gene sequence: CDR1 MNHEY, CDR2 SMNVEV (reference sequence). The V end was cut by 0 bases, the J end by 5 bases, with 13 bases between. The CDR3 is made up of 15 amino acids. The CDR3 spells CASSLSAYRVETQYF. CDR3 in DNA: TGTGCCAGCAGTTTATCGGCCTATCGGGTCGAGACCCAGTACTTC.

The rearrangement links TRBV7-6 to TRBJ1-5; no reliable D call. Germline CDR1 and CDR2: SGHVS and FNYEAQ. The CDR3 covers 12 residues. Trimming stripped 4 bases from V and 15 bases from J, with 16 bases between. DNA of the CDR3: TGTGCCAGCAGCTCAGATGGTCCGGGAGCGCATTTT. Translating gives CASSSDGPGAHF.

The chain couples TRBV7-2 to TRBJ1-6; the D gene is possibly TRBD1 (6 bases). The CDR3 is made up of 15 amino acids. Deletions cut 2 bases from V and 14 bases from J, with 19 bases between. From germline, CDR1 is SGHTA and CDR2 FQGNSA. The CDR3 region is CASSLRTEGNPALHF. The CDR3 DNA is TGTGCCAGCAGCTTAAGGACAGAGGGGAATCCAGCCCTCCACTTT.

The chain joins TRBV12-3 or TRBV12-4 to TRBJ1-5, with D possibly being TRBD1 (6 bases). V was pared by 5 bases and J by 10 bases, with 18 bases between. CDR3 length: 14 residues. The CDR3 is CASSKEGGVGPQHF. The DNA of the CDR3 is TGTGCCAGCAGTAAAGAGGGGGGGGTTGGTCCCCAGCATTTT.

Remarks on this clonotype: It is likely a read error, because the conserved phenylalanine at the end of the CDR3 is missing. The chain couples TRBV6-8 to TRBJ2-1, with 11 bases aligning to TRBD1. Germline V gene data show CDR1 as MNHGY and CDR2 as SAAAGT. This CDR3 is 14 amino acids long. The V segment lost 6 bases and the J segment 8 bases; nucleotides outside the gene matches: 6. DNA of the CDR3: TGTGCCAGCAGAACCGGGACAGGGGGGTATGAGCAGTTCTCC. It encodes CASRTGTGGYEQFS.

This clonotype has more than one count but fewer than ten. The CDR3 protein is CASSLVGGELSMETQYF. Here the CDR3 DNA reads TGTGCCAGCAGCTTAGTTGGAGGAGAACTCTCAATGGAGACCCAGTACTTC. The genes are TRBV7-9 and TRBJ2-5, with D maybe TRBD2 (5 bases). The length of the CDR3 is 17 residues. V was cut by 1 base and J by 5 bases, with 20 bases left in between. CDR1 is SEHNR and CDR2 is FQNEAQ in the germline V gene (reference sequence).

The chain recombines TRBV12-3 or TRBV12-4 with TRBJ1-6; tentatively, D is TRBD1 (5 bases). The length of the CDR3 is 14 residues. Trimming stripped 5 bases from V and 9 bases from J, with 14 bases between. Here the CDR3 reads CASSPGRSGSPLHF. The CDR3 DNA reads TGTGCCAGCAGTCCAGGGAGAAGTGGTTCACCCCTCCACTTT.

The V gene is TRBV3-1, the J gene TRBJ2-7; D tentatively reads TRBD1 or TRBD2 (5 bases each). Germline V gene lookup returns CDR1 LGHDT and CDR2 YNNKEL (reference sequence). CDR3 length: 13 amino acids. V was trimmed by 4 bases and J by 6 bases, leaving 13 bases between them. This chain's CDR3 is CASSPPGGSEQYF. Here the CDR3 DNA reads TGTGCCAGCAGCCCCCCTGGGGGATCCGAGCAGTACTTC.

This clonotype was seen ten or more times. The J gene is TRBJ2-6, the V gene TRBV10-3; D might be TRBD1 (6 bases). The length of the CDR3 is 19 residues. Trimming stripped 0 bases from V and 0 bases from J, with 15 bases between. The germline V gene encodes CDR1 ENHRY and CDR2 SYGVKD. CDR3: CAISESRRVGASGANVLTF. The CDR3 DNA sequence: TGTGCCATCAGTGAGTCGCGGAGAGTGGGGGCCTCTGGGGCCAACGTCCTGACTTTC.

V is TRBV7-6 and J is TRBJ2-4; D call uncertain. The CDR3 has 12 residues. Trimming left V 4 bases short and J 9 bases short, with 10 bases between. Per the germline V gene, CDR1 is SGHVS and CDR2 is FNYEAQ. The CDR3 region is CASSSSGSIQYF. CDR3 nucleotides: TGTGCCAGCAGCTCAAGTGGAAGCATTCAGTACTTC.

The rearrangement joins TRBV6-9 to TRBJ1-1; TRBD1 might be the D (6 bases). Germline CDR1 and CDR2: MNHGY and SVAAGI. The CDR3 contains 18 residues. V was pared by 2 bases and J by 0 bases, with 19 bases between. The CDR3, as DNA: TGTGCCAGCAGTTATCCCGGTGACAGGACGTTCATGAACACTGAAGCTTTCTTT. Its translation: CASSYPGDRTFMNTEAFF.